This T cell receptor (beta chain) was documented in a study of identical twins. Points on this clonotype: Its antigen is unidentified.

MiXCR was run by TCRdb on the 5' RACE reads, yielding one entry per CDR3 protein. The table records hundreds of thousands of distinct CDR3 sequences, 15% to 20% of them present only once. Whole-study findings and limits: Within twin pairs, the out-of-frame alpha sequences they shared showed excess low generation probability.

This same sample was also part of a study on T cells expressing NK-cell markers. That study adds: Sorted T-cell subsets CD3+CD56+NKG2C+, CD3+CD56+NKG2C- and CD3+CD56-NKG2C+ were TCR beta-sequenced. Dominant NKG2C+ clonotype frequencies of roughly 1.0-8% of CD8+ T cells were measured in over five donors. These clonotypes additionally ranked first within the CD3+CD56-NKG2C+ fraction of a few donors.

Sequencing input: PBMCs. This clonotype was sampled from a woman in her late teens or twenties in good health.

CDR3 residues: CASSLEGGAPGEQFF. The CDR3, as DNA: TGCGCCAGCAGCCTCGAGGGAGGGGCCCCGGGGGAGCAGTTCTTC. The rearrangement links TRBV4-3 to TRBJ2-1; 7 positions agree with TRBD2. Germline trimming cut 4 bases from V and 10 bases from J; bases unmatched to any gene: 13. The CDR3 is 15 amino acids. The germline V gene encodes CDR1 LGHNA and CDR2 YSLEER.